The present TCR beta chain was sequenced within a study of blood T cell repertoires in COVID-19. In germline, CDR1 is MDHEN, CDR2 SYDVKM. The V end was cut by 5 bases, the J end by 4 bases, with 14 bases between. The CDR3 extends over 14 amino acids. This table comes from immunoSEQ multiplex PCR, and its TCRdb copy is limited to in-frame clones, with some not included. The sample includes about 380,000 clones, 88% of them seen just once. This chain connects TRBV28 to TRBJ1-2, with D maybe TRBD1 (6 bases). This sequence originates from a woman aged 18-30 years who had recovered from COVID-19. Material for sequencing was PBMCs or T cells enriched from blood (not recorded which). CDR3 bases: TGTGCCAGCAGTCCTCCCGGGGGGCTCTATGGCTACACCTTC. Its protein is CASSPPGGLYGYTF.